This T cell receptor (beta chain) was found in a study of blood T cell repertoires in COVID-19. Study-level background: Researchers got acute and convalescent COVID-19 samples from the United States, Italy and Spain. PBMCs, B-cell-depleted T cells, or T cells provided the cDNA or gDNA that made up the material.

Study members were between roughly 18 and 89 years old and lived in fewer than 30 US regions. In the study's own analysis: Estimated nucleated cell counts came from reference gene primer amplification. This table comes from immunoSEQ multiplex PCR, and its TCRdb copy is limited to in-frame clones, with some not included. Clone size and the V and J calls come from that table; the DNA yielded D and trimming. This sample has approximately 200,000 clones, with 85% to 90% found just once. There are 17 residues in the CDR3. V gave up 0 bases and J gave up 1 base; unmatched junction bases: 4. From germline, CDR1 is SEHNR and CDR2 FQNEAQ (reference sequence).

The source material was PBMCs or T cells enriched from blood (not recorded which). This clonotype was obtained from a woman aged 18-29 years in a cohort exposed to, infected with or recovered from COVID-19 (not recorded which). The rearrangement uses TRBV7-9 and TRBJ2-2, with 8 nucleotides matching TRBD1. This CDR3 is CASSLAPGQVNTGELFF. The CDR3 DNA reads TGTGCCAGCAGCTTAGCACCGGGACAGGTGAACACCGGGGAGCTGTTTTTT.